One sample yielded the 13 T cell receptor beta chains listed below, sequenced in a study of cytomegalovirus exposure and HLA in healthy donors (dated by TCRdb to about 2017). Library generation was performed with the immunoSEQ multiplex PCR assay. The multiplex PCR relied on a mix of 60 forward primers for TCR Vbeta segments and 13 reverse primers for TCR Jbeta segments. TCRdb obtained this table from immuneACCESS and retained in-frame rearrangements with V and J assigned. These tables miss some clones; where compared with another copy, unresolved V genes account for less than half of the shortfall, and the remainder is unexplained. The sample table holds about 200,000 clones, of which over 80% were seen once. The ten largest clones take up roughly 0.66% of the sample. Sequencing was performed on PBMCs. The receptors originated from a boy aged 2 to 10 in good health and CMV-seronegative.

This clone has only a few counts. This chain joins TRBV6-1 and TRBJ2-2; 10 bases are shared with TRBD1. The CDR3 sequence is 14 residues long. Germline values: CDR1 MNHNS, CDR2 SASEGT. V gave up 6 bases and J gave up 3 bases; unmatched junction bases: 1. The CDR3 sequence: CASRGTGDTGELFF. CDR3 nucleotides: TGTGCCAGCAGGGGGACAGGGGACACCGGGGAGCTGTTTTTT.

The sample holds a few counts of this clone. For the CDR3, the DNA is TGTGCCAGCAGGCCCGGACTAGCGGGAGGAACCGGGGAGCTGTTTTTT. Protein sequence: CASRPGLAGGTGELFF. The chain links TRBV2 to TRBJ2-2; 14 bases are a match to TRBD2. V lost 6 bases, J lost 5 bases, and 5 bases stayed unmatched. CDR1 and CDR2 (germline): SNHLY, FYNNEI. The CDR3 loop spans 16 amino acids.

The chain joins TRBV5-4 to TRBJ2-5; 7 nucleotides agree with TRBD2. J was trimmed by 5 bases and V by 3 bases; bases with no gene match: 7. Germline-derived CDR1 and CDR2 are SGHNT and YYREEE (reference sequence). The CDR3 consists of 14 residues. For the CDR3, the DNA is TGTGCCAGCAGCTCTACCGGGAGGAGGGAGACCCAGTACTTC. It codes for CASSSTGRRETQYF.

The genes are TRBV12-2 and TRBJ2-3; the tabulated D call, TRBD2, remains unverified against the DNA. TRBV12-2 is annotated as a pseudogene. The CDR3 totals 15 residues. The CDR3 sequence is CASRQAGGVADTQYF. The DNA of the CDR3 is TGTGCAAGTCGGCAAGCGGGGGGGGTCGCAGATACGCAGTATTTT.

This rearrangement joins TRBV7-6 to TRBJ2-1, with 7 nucleotides matching TRBD2. V gave up 4 bases and J gave up 8 bases; unmatched junction bases: 8. The CDR3 runs to 14 residues. Per germline, CDR1 SGHVS and CDR2 FNYEAQ. Written as DNA, the CDR3 is TGTGCCAGCAGCTGGGTGGGAGGGTTCGATGAGCAGTTCTTC. Protein: CASSWVGGFDEQFF. The full variable domain, with the rest looked up from reference TRBV7-6 and TRBJ2-1, is GAGVSQSPRYKVTKRGQDVALRCDPISGHVSLYWYRQALGQGPEFLTYFNYEAQQDKSGLPNDRFSAERPEGSISTLTIQRTEQRDSAMYRCASSWVGGFDEQFFGPGTRLTVL.

The genes are TRBV19 and TRBJ2-7; 14 bases map to TRBD2. With V trimmed by 5 bases and J by 4 bases, 10 bases remained unmatched. CDR1 LNHDA and CDR2 SQIVND come from the germline V gene (reference sequence). This CDR3 region has 17 residues. The chain's CDR3 is CASSPPGLAGGRYEQYF. CDR3 bases: TGTGCCAGTAGTCCCCCCGGACTAGCGGGGGGCCGGTACGAGCAGTACTTC.

The V gene is TRBV4-1, the J gene TRBJ2-5; 8 bases match TRBD1. The tail of the sequence fits TRBJ2-7 better, so the J call may be wrong. Germline loops: CDR1 MGHRA, CDR2 YSYEKL. The length of the CDR3 is 13 residues. CDR3 bases: TGCGCCAGCAGCCCAGGGGGCGGGTACGAGCAGTACTTC. Protein: CASSPGGGYEQYF.

The rearrangement links TRBV7-8 to TRBJ2-3; 13 bases are shared with TRBD2. The CDR3 is 18 residues long. Per germline, CDR1 SGHVS and CDR2 FQNEAQ. V was clipped by 5 bases and J by 0 bases; unmatched bases: 8. The CDR3 sequence is CASSKLAGGPSSTDTQYF. The CDR3, as DNA: TGTGCCAGCAGCAAACTAGCGGGGGGGCCTTCTAGCACAGATACGCAGTATTTT.

The chain uses TRBV28 and TRBJ2-2, with D possibly being TRBD1 (7 bases). The CDR3 spans 14 residues. With 5 bases removed from V and 6 bases from J, the gap between germline ends came to 13 bases. The germline CDR1 and CDR2 sequences are MDHEN and SYDVKM. In DNA, the CDR3 is TGTGCCAGCAGTGACGACAGGGAGGCCGGGGAGCTGTTTTTT. It codes for CASSDDREAGELFF.

The rearrangement joins TRBV14 to TRBJ1-1; tentative D call: TRBD1 (6 bases). The CDR3 extends over 15 amino acids. The germline CDR1 and CDR2 sequences are SGHDN and FVKESK. V was clipped by 2 bases and J by 2 bases, with 12 bases between them. DNA of the CDR3: TGTGCCAGCAGCCAAAGAAAGGGGGATAACACTGAAGCTTTCTTT. Protein product: CASSQRKGDNTEAFF.

V gene TRBV19 combines with J gene TRBJ1-1; weak D call: TRBD1 (6 bases). There are 15 residues in the CDR3. V was clipped by 3 bases and J by 1 base, with 12 bases between them. CDR1 and CDR2 from the germline V gene are LNHDA and SQIVND (reference sequence). The CDR3 sequence: CASSMMEGGNTEAFF. The CDR3 nucleotides read TGTGCCAGTAGTATGATGGAAGGGGGGAACACTGAAGCTTTCTTT. The full variable domain, rest sourced from reference TRBV19 and TRBJ1-1, is DGGITQSPKYLFRKEGQNVTLSCEQNLNHDAMYWYRQDPGQGLRLIYYSQIVNDFQKGDIAEGYSVSREKKESFPLTVTSAQKNPTAFYLCASSMMEGGNTEAFFGQGTRLTVV.

J is TRBJ2-1 and V is TRBV7-2; 12 nucleotides agree with TRBD2. The length of the CDR3 is 15 residues. Germline lookup yields CDR1 SGHTA and CDR2 FQGNSA. V lost 1 base to trimming and J lost 10 bases; unmatched junction nucleotides: 5. CDR3 bases: TGTGCCAGCAGCTTAGACCGACTAGCGGGAGTAGAGCAGTTCTTC. Translation gives CASSLDRLAGVEQFF. The full variable domain, with the rest looked up from reference TRBV7-2 and TRBJ2-1, is GAGVSQSPSNKVTEKGKDVELRCDPISGHTALYWYRQSLGQGLEFLIYFQGNSAPDKSGLPSDRFSAERTGGSVSTLTIQRTQQEDSAVYLCASSLDRLAGVEQFFGPGTRLTVL.

The rearrangement joins TRBV5-4 to TRBJ2-2; 11 bases fit TRBD2. CDR3 length: 16 amino acids. The V and J ends lost 2 bases and 2 bases, in that order; junction bases with no gene match: 2. The germline V gene has CDR1 SGHNT and CDR2 YYREEE (reference sequence). The DNA of the CDR3 is TGTGCCAGCAGCTTTAGCGGGAGGGCCAACACCGGGGAGCTGTTTTTT. Its translation is CASSFSGRANTGELFF.